A single sample gave rise to the 27 T cell receptor beta chains below, sequenced in a study of T-cell reconstitution after alpha-beta-depleted transplantation in children. The TCRbeta library incorporated unique molecular identifiers. TCRdb used MiXCR to reprocess the PCR reads, holding one entry per CDR3 protein. Among some 600,000 distinct CDR3 sequences listed, 16% were seen once. Sequenced material: PBMCs from the stem cell graft donor, taken from the stem cell graft. The receptors originated from a human donor who donated a stem cell graft to a child with acute myeloid leukemia.

J is TRBJ2-1 and V is TRBV7-9, with D tentatively TRBD1 or TRBD2 (5 bases each). In germline, CDR1 is SEHNR, CDR2 FQNEAQ (reference sequence). V was clipped by 1 base and J by 6 bases, with 10 bases between them. The CDR3 consists of 14 residues. The CDR3 here is CASSLGGASNEQFF. In DNA form, the CDR3 reads TGTGCCAGCAGCTTAGGAGGGGCGAGCAATGAGCAGTTCTTC.

This clonotype was counted a few times. The chain has TRBV12-3 or TRBV12-4 and TRBJ1-6; D may be TRBD1 (6 bases). CDR3 length: 14 amino acids. V was shortened by 5 bases and J by 10 bases, with 15 bases between the two germline ends. In DNA, the CDR3 is TGTGCCAGCAGTCCAAACAGGGCTGGATCACCCCTCCACTTT. As protein: CASSPNRAGSPLHF.

The chain links TRBV25-1 to TRBJ1-5, with D uncertain. V was cut by 5 bases and J by 0 bases, with 8 bases left in between. This CDR3 has 14 residues. The germline V gene encodes CDR1 MGHDK and CDR2 SYGVNS. The CDR3 DNA reads TGTGCCAGCAGTTGGTCGAATAGCAATCAGCCCCAGCATTTT. Translating it yields CASSWSNSNQPQHF. Full variable domain (missing parts from reference TRBV25-1 and TRBJ1-5): EADIYQTPRYLVIGTGKKITLECSQTMGHDKMYWYQQDPGMELHLIHYSYGVNSTEKGDLSSESTVSRIRTEHFPLTLESARPSHTSQYLCASSWSNSNQPQHFGDGTRLSIL.

V gene TRBV12-3 or TRBV12-4 combines with J gene TRBJ2-7; no clear D gene. The CDR3 contains 13 residues. V was shortened by 0 bases and J by 3 bases, with 6 bases between the two germline ends. CDR3 protein: CASSLALYYEQYV. In nucleotides, the CDR3 is TGTGCCAGCAGTTTAGCCTTATACTACGAGCAGTACGTC.

The gene calls are TRBV20-1 and TRBJ1-4; possibly TRBD1 for D (6 bases). Germline CDR1 is DFQATT and CDR2 is SNEGSKA (reference sequence). Trimming left V 2 bases short and J 7 bases short, with 11 bases between. This CDR3 contains 13 residues. DNA of the CDR3: TGCAGTGCTAGAATGTGGGGGCTTGAAAAACTGTTTTTT. Protein sequence: CSARMWGLEKLFF.

V and J are TRBV20-1 and TRBJ1-3, with TRBD1 as a possible D gene (5 bases). This CDR3 spans 15 amino acids. V was trimmed by 6 bases and J by 2 bases, leaving 17 bases between them. CDR1 DFQATT and CDR2 SNEGSKA come from the germline V gene (reference sequence). CDR3 protein: CSAVDMGGTGNTIYF. The CDR3, as DNA: TGCAGTGCCGTAGATATGGGGGGAACTGGAAACACCATATATTTT.

This clonotype was seen many times. V is TRBV6-1 and J is TRBJ1-6; 7 positions match TRBD1. CDR3 size: 13 residues. The germline CDR1 and CDR2 sequences are MNHNS and SASEGT. Trimming at V came to 2 bases and at J to 9 bases, leaving 1 base not matched to a gene. CDR3 amino acids: CASSERDSSPLHF. The CDR3, as DNA: TGTGCCAGCAGTGAAAGGGACAGTTCACCCCTCCACTTT.

The sample holds a few counts of this clonotype. V usage is TRBV9 and J usage is TRBJ1-2; D remains ambiguous. The CDR3 has 15 residues. CDR1 and CDR2 (germline): SGDLS, YYNGEE. Trimming took off 0 bases at V and 6 bases at J, with 15 bases between the two ends. CDR3 residues: CASSVGGHPRNGYTF. In DNA form, the CDR3 reads TGTGCCAGCAGCGTAGGTGGCCATCCAAGGAATGGCTACACCTTC. Full variable domain (rest looked up from reference TRBV9 and TRBJ1-2): DSGVTQTPKHLITATGQRVTLRCSPRSGDLSVYWYQQSLDQGLQFLIQYYNGEERAKGNILERFSAQQFPDLHSELNLSSLELGDSALYFCASSVGGHPRNGYTFGSGTRLTVV.

There are many counts of this clonotype. The chain carries TRBV20-1 and TRBJ2-1, with TRBD1 matching 10 bases. V lost 6 bases and J lost 6; bases outside the gene matches: 11. The CDR3 has 15 residues. Germline V gene lookup returns CDR1 DFQATT and CDR2 SNEGSKA (reference sequence). CDR3 bases: TGCAGTGCACACCACCGGACAGGGGGTATCAATGAGCAGTTCTTC. Protein sequence: CSAHHRTGGINEQFF.

The V gene is TRBV9, the J gene TRBJ1-2; tentative D call: TRBD1 (5 bases). CDR3 size: 15 residues. The V gene lost 4 bases and the J gene lost 8 bases, with 21 bases spanning the gap. Germline V gene data show CDR1 as SGDLS and CDR2 as YYNGEE. CDR3 sequence (DNA): TGTGCCAGCAGCTCGAGCCCGACAGCATGGCGAGGCTACACCTTC. Encoded protein: CASSSSPTAWRGYTF.

This chain joins TRBV11-2 and TRBJ2-1; 7 bases are a match to TRBD1. Germline V gene data show CDR1 as SGHAT and CDR2 as FQNNGV. The CDR3 is 15 residues long. The V and J ends lost 1 base and 7 bases, in that order; junction bases with no gene match: 7. The CDR3 region is CASSLAGTVGNEQFF. The CDR3 coding sequence is TGTGCCAGCAGCTTAGCCGGGACAGTTGGGAATGAGCAGTTCTTC.

DNA for the CDR3: TGCAGTGCGAGGTCGGAATTGTCAGACTTTAGCAATCAGCCCCAGCATTTT. Translating gives CSARSELSDFSNQPQHF. This chain uses TRBV20-1 with TRBJ1-5; D is uncertain. Germline V gives CDR1 DFQATT, CDR2 SNEGSKA (reference sequence). The CDR3 totals 17 residues. V lost 6 bases and J lost 0, with 21 bases in between.

This clonotype was counted many times. The chain is built from TRBV20-1 and TRBJ2-3, with TRBD2 matching over 7 bases. There are 13 residues in the CDR3. V dropped 5 bases and J dropped 4; count of bases not matched to a gene: 6. Germline CDR1 DFQATT, CDR2 SNEGSKA (reference sequence). CDR3 in amino acids: CSAGPAGADTQYF. DNA of the CDR3: TGCAGTGCTGGACCCGCGGGGGCAGATACGCAGTATTTT.

The table lists this clonotype with a few counts. The chain employs TRBV5-6 and TRBJ2-7, with a tentative D call TRBD2 (6 bases). This CDR3 comprises 13 residues. CDR1 is SGHDT, CDR2 YYEEEE, per germline. V lost 2 bases and J 5 bases, leaving 11 bases between the germline ends. CDR3 in amino acids: CASSFGTLNEQYF. CDR3 nucleotide sequence: TGTGCCAGCAGCTTCGGGACTCTCAACGAGCAGTACTTC.

This chain links TRBV20-1 with TRBJ2-4; D perhaps matches TRBD1 (6 bases). This CDR3 is 15 amino acids long. The germline V gene encodes CDR1 DFQATT and CDR2 SNEGSKA (reference sequence). Trimming removed 3 bases from V and 4 bases from J, with 16 bases in between. In nucleotides, the CDR3 is TGCAGTGCTAGTGCGAAAGGGACACCTAAAAACATTCAGTACTTC. Translating gives CSASAKGTPKNIQYF.

The chain has TRBV24-1 and TRBJ2-1; possibly TRBD1 or TRBD2 for D (5 bases each). The CDR3 consists of 16 residues. Trimming cost V 3 bases and J 6 bases, with 17 bases left between them. Germline V gene sequence: CDR1 KGHDR, CDR2 SFDVKD. This CDR3 reads CATSDPGTLLGNEQFF. In nucleotides, the CDR3 is TGTGCCACCAGTGATCCCGGGACCCTCCTGGGCAATGAGCAGTTCTTC.

This CDR3 is CASSLLVSGNTIYF. The DNA for the CDR3 is TGTGCCAGCAGTTTATTGGTCTCTGGAAACACCATATATTTT. The gene calls are TRBV12-3 or TRBV12-4 and TRBJ1-3; D gene uncertain. With 2 bases removed from V and 0 bases from J, the gap between germline ends came to 5 bases. The CDR3 length is 14 residues.

The rearrangement joins TRBV9 to TRBJ2-2; the match to TRBD2 covers 9 bases. The CDR3 is 16 residues long. V dropped 3 bases and J dropped 5; count of bases not matched to a gene: 8. Germline V gene data show CDR1 as SGDLS and CDR2 as YYNGEE. CDR3 in amino acids: CASSASAGGLTGELFF. CDR3 nucleotides: TGTGCCAGCAGCGCATCCGCGGGGGGGCTAACCGGGGAGCTGTTTTTT.

This clonotype was picked up many times. V and J are TRBV29-1 and TRBJ2-5; D is possibly TRBD1 (5 bases). Germline V lookup: CDR1 SQVTM, CDR2 ANQGSEA. V was pared by 4 bases and J by 5 bases, with 20 bases between. This CDR3 region has 15 residues. This chain's CDR3 is CSVARPGQPRETQYF. The CDR3 DNA follows: TGCAGCGTTGCCCGGCCAGGGCAACCCAGGGAGACCCAGTACTTC.

In this sample, this clonotype turned up a few times. The chain has TRBV7-2 and TRBJ2-2, with TRBD2 identical over 8 bases. J lost 5 bases, V lost 1 base, and 6 bases had no gene match. The CDR3 covers 16 residues. Germline values: CDR1 SGHTA, CDR2 FQGNSA. The DNA of the CDR3 is TGTGCCAGCAGCTTAGTGGGGACTAGTTCTACCGGGGAGCTGTTTTTT. Encoded protein: CASSLVGTSSTGELFF.

This clonotype turned up a few times. The chain is built from TRBV5-8 and TRBJ2-3; possible D gene TRBD1, 5 bases. Looked up from germline, CDR1 is SGHTS and CDR2 is YDEGEE. The CDR3 spans 15 residues. Trimming took off 0 bases at V and 6 bases at J, with 14 bases between the two ends. The CDR3 here is CASSLVRASGDTQYF. CDR3 nucleotides: TGTGCCAGCAGCTTGGTCCGAGCTTCAGGGGATACGCAGTATTTT.

Only a few counts were recorded for this clonotype. The chain couples TRBV20-1 to TRBJ2-7; a weak D match, TRBD1 (6 bases). V was cut by 3 bases and J by 3 bases, with 18 bases left in between. Germline V gene data show CDR1 as DFQATT and CDR2 as SNEGSKA (reference sequence). This CDR3 is 15 amino acids long. CDR3: CSARGAIPGNYEQYV. Written as DNA, the CDR3 is TGCAGTGCTAGGGGGGCCATCCCTGGGAACTACGAGCAGTACGTC.

This clonotype was observed a single time. The CDR3 sequence is CSVQPAGDNEQYF. The CDR3 coding sequence is TGCAGCGTTCAACCAGCGGGGGACAACGAGCAGTACTTC. V usage is TRBV29-1 and J usage is TRBJ2-7, with 8 bases that match TRBD2. V was pared by 5 bases and J by 5 bases, with 8 bases of the junction left unmatched. The V gene's germline CDR1 is SQVTM and CDR2 ANQGSEA. The CDR3 consists of 13 residues.

This clonotype showed up just a few times. This chain links TRBV6-5 with TRBJ2-5, with a tentative D call TRBD1 (5 bases). The CDR3 is made up of 15 amino acids. V was trimmed by 0 bases and J by 1 base, leaving 9 bases between them. From germline, CDR1 is MNHEY and CDR2 SVGAGI. The CDR3 here is CASSYSQGRQETQYF. The CDR3 nucleotides are TGTGCCAGCAGTTACTCTCAGGGCCGCCAAGAGACCCAGTACTTC.

This clonotype was found a few times. The CDR3 DNA reads TGTGCCAGCAGACCAACAGGGTTTGACTATGGCTACACCTTC. Its translation: CASRPTGFDYGYTF. The gene calls are TRBV11-2 and TRBJ1-2, with D perhaps matching TRBD1 (6 bases). Between the trimmed V and J ends, which lost 6 bases and 3 bases, there was a span of 14 bases. The CDR3 consists of 14 residues. Looked up from germline, CDR1 is SGHAT and CDR2 is FQNNGV.

There are many counts of this clonotype. The V call is TRBV29-1, the J call TRBJ1-2; 7 bases are a match to TRBD1. The ends lost 7 bases at V and 4 bases at J; junction bases unmatched: 9. The germline gives CDR1 SQVTM, CDR2 ANQGSEA. This CDR3 has 13 residues. This CDR3 reads CSASSDRSYGYTF. CDR3 bases: TGCAGCGCTTCGTCGGACAGGAGCTATGGCTACACCTTC. Full variable domain (rest looked up from reference TRBV29-1 and TRBJ1-2): SAVISQKPSRDICQRGTSLTIQCQVDSQVTMMFWYRQQPGQSLTLIATANQGSEATYESGFVIDKFPISRPNLTFSTLTVSNMSPEDSSIYLCSASSDRSYGYTFGSGTRLTVV.

Worth noting for this clonotype: A much larger clone differs from this one at a single base, so this may be a read error. This chain links TRBV4-2 with TRBJ2-1, with 10 bases that match TRBD1. The CDR3 loop spans 17 amino acids. Germline V gene sequence: CDR1 LGHNA, CDR2 YNFKEQ. After removal of 2 bases from V and 8 bases from J, the junction contained 12 bases not matched to a gene. The CDR3 sequence: CASSQKRTGGSNDEQFF. CDR3 nucleotide sequence: TGTGCCAGCAGCCAAAAGAGGACAGGGGGATCAAACGATGAGCAGTTCTTC.